What follows is one T cell receptor beta chain and its context. Its antigen remains unidentified. TCRdb called the RT-PCR reads again in MiXCR, with one record for every CDR3 protein. This table has 800,000 or so distinct CDR3 sequences, over 20% appearing once. Germline CDR1 SNHLY, CDR2 FYNNEI. V trimming: 3 bases; J trimming: 7 bases; junction bases outside the gene matches: 7. The CDR3 totals 15 residues. This specimen comes from a study of response to subunit inactivated influenza vaccine. Findings and caveats of the study: The study's authors posited that every seasonal influenza vaccination enlists few new T cells.

This clonotype originated in a man over 45 who received an inactivated influenza vaccine. Source: PBMCs from blood, taken more than 4 days after vaccination. V usage is TRBV2 and J usage is TRBJ2-2; 8 bases are a match to TRBD1. CDR3 sequence (DNA): TGTGCCAGCAGTGAGAGCAGGGGGCTAGGCGGGGAGCTGTTTTTT. This encodes CASSESRGLGGELFF.